This entry describes one T cell receptor (beta chain). The target antigen is unknown. TCR alpha and beta CDR3 regions were amplified from RNA using iRepertoire nested multiplex PCR. TCRdb passed the multiplex PCR reads through MiXCR, listing each CDR3 protein once. The top ten clones hold more than 10% of a sample with about 400,000 distinct CDR3 sequences, around 38% of them seen once. V was shortened by 5 bases and J by 8 bases, with 12 bases between the two germline ends. Germline loops: CDR1 SGHTA, CDR2 FQGNSA. The CDR3 contains 12 residues. The source of the sample is a study of glioma-infiltrating T cells. Study-level information: Target coverage was 4.5- to 10-fold for about 940,000 blood T cells.

Notes on the study in general: Signature shared blood CDR3 motifs were enriched in low-divergence and depleted in high-divergence patients.

V and J are TRBV7-2 and TRBJ1-1; tentatively, D is TRBD1 (5 bases). The sequence was obtained from a human donor with low-grade glioma or glioblastoma, undergoing nonglioma brain surgery, or in good health (not recorded which). What was sequenced was glioma tissue, nonneoplastic brain tissue, or PBMCs (not recorded which). The CDR3 spells CASSPAGREAFF. CDR3 nucleotide sequence: TGTGCCAGCAGCCCCGCAGGGCGAGAAGCTTTCTTT.